Listed below are T cell receptor beta chains from one sample, sequenced in a study of STAT3 mutations in large granular lymphocyte leukemia. Clones were read by immunoSEQ multiplex PCR, and TCRdb kept only the in-frame ones, dropping some. The sample contains some 30,000 clones, 60% to 85% of which appear only once. The source material was peripheral blood mononuclear cells. The source is a woman aged 50 to 65 with T-cell large granular lymphocyte leukemia. Some clones in this sample may be carry-over from other donors' samples. CDR3s include the opening cysteine and the closing phenylalanine or tryptophan. A D gene is named only where the DNA matches it firmly. Clone size, where shown, is once, few, many, or a class for clones that have expanded.

>TRBJ2-7|NA|TRBV18|TRBD1
CASSPSGTAYEQYF
TGTGCCAGCTCACCTTCCGGGACAGCCTACGAGCAGTACTTC
>TRBJ2-6|NA|TRBV4-3|TRBD1
CASSQGDRGPGANVLTF
TGCGCCAGCAGCCAAGGAGACAGGGGGCCTGGGGCCAACGTCCTGACTTTC
>TRBJ1-5|few|TRBV7-9|NA
CASSLGTQPQHF
TGTGCCAGCAGCTTAGGGACTCAGCCCCAGCATTTT
>TRBJ1-5|NA|TRBV2|NA
CASRADRLINQPQHF
TGTGCCAGCAGGGCAGACAGGCTTATAAATCAGCCCCAGCATTTT
>TRBJ1-5|NA|TRBV18|TRBD1
CASSPRGRTGDQPQHF
TGTGCCAGCTCACCTCGGGGACGGACAGGGGACCAGCCCCAGCATTTT
>TRBJ1-1|NA|TRBV2|NA
CASKLNTEAFF
TGTGCCAGCAAGCTGAACACTGAAGCTTTCTTT
>TRBJ1-2|NA|TRBV18|NA
CASSPPGRGHGYTF
TGTGCCAGCTCACCACCGGGCAGAGGCCATGGCTACACCTTC
>TRBJ1-5|NA|TRBV27|NA
CASSLSGGNQPQHF
TGTGCCAGCAGTTTATCTGGGGGCAATCAGCCCCAGCATTTT
>TRBJ1-2|few|TRBV18|NA
CASSPVPNYGYTF
TGTGCCAGCTCACCTGTCCCCAACTATGGCTACACCTTC
>TRBJ2-7|NA|TRBV25-1|TRBD2
CASSRLAYYEQYF
TGTGCCAGCAGTCGACTAGCCTACTACGAGCAGTACTTC
>TRBJ2-3|NA|TRBV7-9|NA
CASAQKAGYRLSTDTQYF
TGTGCCAGCGCCCAAAAGGCGGGTTACCGACTAAGCACAGATACGCAGTATTTT
>TRBJ1-5|NA|TRBV28|NA
CASWALNQPQHF
TGTGCCAGCTGGGCCCTCAATCAGCCCCAGCATTTT